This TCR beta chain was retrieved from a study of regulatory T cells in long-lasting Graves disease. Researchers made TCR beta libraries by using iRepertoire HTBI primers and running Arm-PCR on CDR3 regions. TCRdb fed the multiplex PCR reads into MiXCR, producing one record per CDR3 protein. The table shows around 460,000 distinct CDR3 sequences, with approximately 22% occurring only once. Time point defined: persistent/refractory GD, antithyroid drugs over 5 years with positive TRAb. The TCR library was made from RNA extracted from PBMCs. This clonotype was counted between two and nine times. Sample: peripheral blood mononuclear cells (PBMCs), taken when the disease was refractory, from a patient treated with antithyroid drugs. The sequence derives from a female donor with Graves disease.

This chain's CDR3 is CSVVASSSYEQYF. CDR3 bases: TGCAGCGTTGTCGCGTCTAGCTCCTACGAGCAGTACTTC. The V call is TRBV29-1, the J call TRBJ2-7; D gene uncertain. CDR3 length: 13 amino acids. Germline values: CDR1 SQVTM, CDR2 ANQGSEA. Trimming shortened V by 4 bases and J by 0 bases, and 10 bases separated the two germline ends.